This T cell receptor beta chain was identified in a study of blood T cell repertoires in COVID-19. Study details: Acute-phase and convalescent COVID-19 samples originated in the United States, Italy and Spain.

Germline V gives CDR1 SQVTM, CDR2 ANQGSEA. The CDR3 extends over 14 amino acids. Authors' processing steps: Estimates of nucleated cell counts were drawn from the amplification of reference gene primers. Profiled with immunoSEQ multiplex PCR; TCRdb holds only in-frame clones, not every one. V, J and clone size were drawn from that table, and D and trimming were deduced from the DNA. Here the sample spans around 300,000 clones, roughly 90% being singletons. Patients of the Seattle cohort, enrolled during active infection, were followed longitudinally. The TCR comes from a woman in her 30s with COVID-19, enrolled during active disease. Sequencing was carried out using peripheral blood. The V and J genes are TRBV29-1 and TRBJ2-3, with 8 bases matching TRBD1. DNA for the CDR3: TGCAGTGGGGGTGCAGGGGGCGGCACAGATACGCAGTATTTT. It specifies CSGGAGGGTDTQYF.